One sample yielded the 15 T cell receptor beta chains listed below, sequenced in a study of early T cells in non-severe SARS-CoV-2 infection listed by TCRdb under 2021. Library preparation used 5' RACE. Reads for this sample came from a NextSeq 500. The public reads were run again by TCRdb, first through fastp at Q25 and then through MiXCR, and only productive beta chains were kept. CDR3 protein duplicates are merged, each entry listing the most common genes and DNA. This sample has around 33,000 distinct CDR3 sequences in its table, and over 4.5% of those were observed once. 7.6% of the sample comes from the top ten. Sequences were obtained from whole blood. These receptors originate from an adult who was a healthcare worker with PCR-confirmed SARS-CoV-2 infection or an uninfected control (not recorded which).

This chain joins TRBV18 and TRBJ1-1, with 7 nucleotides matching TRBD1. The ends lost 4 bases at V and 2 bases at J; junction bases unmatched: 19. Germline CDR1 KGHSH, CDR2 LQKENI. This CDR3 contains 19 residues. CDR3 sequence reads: CASSQLLLEQQGSNTEAFF. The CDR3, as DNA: TGTGCCAGCTCACAACTACTCCTCGAACAACAGGGGTCTAACACTGAAGCTTTCTTT.

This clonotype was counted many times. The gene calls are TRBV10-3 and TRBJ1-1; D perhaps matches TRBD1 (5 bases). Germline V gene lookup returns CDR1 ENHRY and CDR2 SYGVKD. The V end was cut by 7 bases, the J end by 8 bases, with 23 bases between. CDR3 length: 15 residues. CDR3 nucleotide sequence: TGTGCCATCATCAAGGGAACAGGTGGTACAGAGGAAGCTTTCTTT. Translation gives CAIIKGTGGTEEAFF.

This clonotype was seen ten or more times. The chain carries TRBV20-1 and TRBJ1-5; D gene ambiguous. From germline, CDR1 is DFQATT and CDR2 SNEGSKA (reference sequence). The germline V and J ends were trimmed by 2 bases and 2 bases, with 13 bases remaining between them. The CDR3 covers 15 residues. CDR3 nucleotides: TGCAGTGCTAGACACGCGGACGGGGGCAATCAGCCCCAGCATTTT. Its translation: CSARHADGGNQPQHF.

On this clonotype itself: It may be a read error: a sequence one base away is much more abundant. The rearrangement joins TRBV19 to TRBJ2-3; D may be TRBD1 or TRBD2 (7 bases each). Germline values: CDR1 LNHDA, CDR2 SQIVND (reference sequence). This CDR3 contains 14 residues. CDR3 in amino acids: CGSGTKGAKDTQYF. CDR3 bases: TGTGGAAGTGGGACTAAGGGGGCAAAGGATACGCAGTATTTT.

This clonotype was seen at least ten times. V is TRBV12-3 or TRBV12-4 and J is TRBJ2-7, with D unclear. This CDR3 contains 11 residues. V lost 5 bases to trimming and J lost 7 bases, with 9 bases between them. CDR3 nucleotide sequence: TGTGCCAGCAGTACCCTCGAGGAGCAGTACTTC. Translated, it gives CASSTLEEQYF.

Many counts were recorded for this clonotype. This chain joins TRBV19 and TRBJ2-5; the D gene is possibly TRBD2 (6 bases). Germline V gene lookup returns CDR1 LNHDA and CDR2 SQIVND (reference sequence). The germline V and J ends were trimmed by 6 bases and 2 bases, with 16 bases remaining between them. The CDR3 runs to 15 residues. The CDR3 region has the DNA TGTGCCAGTAGCGGGGACGGGAGAATACAAGAGACCCAGTACTTC. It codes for CASSGDGRIQETQYF.

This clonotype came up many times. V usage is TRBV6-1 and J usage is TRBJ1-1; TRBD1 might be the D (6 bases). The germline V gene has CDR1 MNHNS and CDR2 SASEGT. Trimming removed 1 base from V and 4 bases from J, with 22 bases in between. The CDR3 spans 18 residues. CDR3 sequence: CASSEEGGTKGSSTEAFF. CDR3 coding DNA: TGTGCCAGCAGTGAAGAAGGGGGGACGAAGGGATCTAGCACTGAAGCTTTCTTT.

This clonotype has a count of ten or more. CDR3 nucleotides: TGTGCCAGCTCACTGGTAAGCGACGAGCAGTACTTC. Its protein is CASSLVSDEQYF. This chain connects TRBV18 to TRBJ2-7; no clear D. V lost 4 bases and J lost 5, with 9 bases in between. CDR1 and CDR2 (germline): KGHSH, LQKENI. The CDR3 covers 12 residues.

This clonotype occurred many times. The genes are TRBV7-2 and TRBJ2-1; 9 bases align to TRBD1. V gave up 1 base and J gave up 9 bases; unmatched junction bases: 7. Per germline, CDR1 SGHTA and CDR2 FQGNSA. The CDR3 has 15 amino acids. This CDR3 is CASSLVGQGSGEQFF. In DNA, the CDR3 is TGTGCCAGCAGCTTAGTGGGACAGGGATCGGGTGAGCAGTTCTTC.

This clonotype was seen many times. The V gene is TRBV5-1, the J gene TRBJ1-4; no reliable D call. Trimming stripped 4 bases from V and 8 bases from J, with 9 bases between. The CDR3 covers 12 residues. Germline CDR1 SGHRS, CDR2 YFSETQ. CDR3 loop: CASSPMGEKLFF. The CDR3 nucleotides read TGCGCCAGCAGCCCTATGGGGGAAAAACTGTTTTTT. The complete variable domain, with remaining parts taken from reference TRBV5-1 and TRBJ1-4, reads KAGVTQTPRYLIKTRGQQVTLSCSPISGHRSVSWYQQTPGQGLQFLFEYFSETQRNKGNFPGRFSGRQFSNSRSEMNVSTLELGDSALYLCASSPMGEKLFFGSGTQLSVL.

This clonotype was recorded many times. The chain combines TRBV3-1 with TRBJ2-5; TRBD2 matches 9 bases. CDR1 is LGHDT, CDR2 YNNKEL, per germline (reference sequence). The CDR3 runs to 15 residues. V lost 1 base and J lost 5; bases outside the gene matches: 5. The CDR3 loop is CASSQVPAGGETQYF. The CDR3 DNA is TGTGCCAGCAGCCAAGTCCCAGCGGGGGGTGAGACCCAGTACTTC.

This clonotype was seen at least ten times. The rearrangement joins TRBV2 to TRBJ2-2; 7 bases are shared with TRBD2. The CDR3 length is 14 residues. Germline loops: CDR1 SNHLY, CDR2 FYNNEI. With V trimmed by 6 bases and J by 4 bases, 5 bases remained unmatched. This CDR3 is CASRGTTVTGELFF. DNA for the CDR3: TGTGCCAGCAGGGGGACTACTGTCACCGGGGAGCTGTTTTTT. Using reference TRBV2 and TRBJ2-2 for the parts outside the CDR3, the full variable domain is EPEVTQTPSHQVTQMGQEVILRCVPISNHLYFYWYRQILGQKVEFLVSFYNNEISEKSEIFDDQFSVERPDGSNFTLKIRSTKLEDSAMYFCASRGTTVTGELFFGEGSRLTVL.

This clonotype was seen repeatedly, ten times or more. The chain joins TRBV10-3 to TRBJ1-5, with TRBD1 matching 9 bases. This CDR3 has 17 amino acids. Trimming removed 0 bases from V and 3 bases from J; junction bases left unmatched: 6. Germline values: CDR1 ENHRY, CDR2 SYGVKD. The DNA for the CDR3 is TGTGCCATCAGTGAGTCGCGGGACAGGGAGGTCAATCAGCCCCAGCATTTT. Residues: CAISESRDREVNQPQHF.

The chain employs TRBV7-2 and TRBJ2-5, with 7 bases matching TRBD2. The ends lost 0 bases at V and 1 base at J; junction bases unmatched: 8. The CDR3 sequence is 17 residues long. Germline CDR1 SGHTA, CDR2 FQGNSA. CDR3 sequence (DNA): TGTGCCAGCAGCTTAGCCCCCCCGGCTAGCGGCCAAGAGACCCAGTACTTC. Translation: CASSLAPPASGQETQYF. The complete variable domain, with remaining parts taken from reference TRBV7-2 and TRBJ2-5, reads GAGVSQSPSNKVTEKGKDVELRCDPISGHTALYWYRQSLGQGLEFLIYFQGNSAPDKSGLPSDRFSAERTGGSVSTLTIQRTQQEDSAVYLCASSLAPPASGQETQYFGPGTRLLVL.

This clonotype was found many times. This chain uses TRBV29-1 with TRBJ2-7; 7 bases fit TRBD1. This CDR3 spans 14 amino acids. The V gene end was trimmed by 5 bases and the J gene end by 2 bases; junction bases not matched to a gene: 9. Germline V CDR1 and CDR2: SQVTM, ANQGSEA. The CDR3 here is CSVKTQGVAYEQYF. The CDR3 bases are TGCAGCGTTAAGACGCAGGGGGTAGCCTACGAGCAGTACTTC.